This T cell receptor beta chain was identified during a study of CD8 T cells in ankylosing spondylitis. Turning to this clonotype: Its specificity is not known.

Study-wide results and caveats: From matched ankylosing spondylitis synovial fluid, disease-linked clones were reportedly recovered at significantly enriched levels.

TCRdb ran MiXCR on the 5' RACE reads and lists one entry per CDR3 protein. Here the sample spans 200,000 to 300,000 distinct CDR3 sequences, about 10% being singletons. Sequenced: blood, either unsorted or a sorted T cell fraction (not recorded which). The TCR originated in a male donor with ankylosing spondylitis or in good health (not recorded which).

The CDR3 DNA is TGTGCCAGCAGCGTTAACGGGGGCAGAACTGAAGCTTTCTTT. Translation gives CASSVNGGRTEAFF. The V gene is TRBV2, the J gene TRBJ1-1, with D tentatively TRBD1 (6 bases). V lost 6 bases and J 5 bases, leaving 16 bases between the germline ends. Germline V gene lookup returns CDR1 SNHLY and CDR2 FYNNEI. The CDR3 totals 14 residues.